This T cell receptor beta chain was profiled in a study of blood T cell repertoires in COVID-19. The CDR3 runs to 15 residues. The germline V gene encodes CDR1 SGHTA and CDR2 FQGNSA. Between the trimmed V and J ends, which lost 5 bases and 5 bases, there was a span of 18 bases. Under the authors' procedure: For nucleated cells, counts were estimated from reference gene primer amplification. Produced via immunoSEQ multiplex PCR; TCRdb's table is partial and in-frame only. V, J and clone size are those of that table, while D and trimming were read from the DNA. This sample has about 56,000 clones; about 89% occur once, and the top ten carry 20% to 25%.

The rearrangement uses TRBV7-2 and TRBJ2-5; D might be TRBD2 (5 bases). This TCR derives from a human donor in a cohort sampled during active COVID-19. Sequenced material: peripheral blood. The CDR3 region is CASSPVLLPGETQYF. CDR3 nucleotide sequence: TGTGCCAGCAGCCCAGTACTTCTCCCGGGGGAGACCCAGTACTTC.